This T cell receptor beta chain appears in the sequencing data of a study of vaccination and CD4 T cells after COVID-19. Study context: Four females and six males made up the convalescents, two of whom were Hispanic.

TCRdb fed the PCR reads into MiXCR, producing one record per CDR3 protein. The sample yields tens of thousands of distinct CDR3 sequences, 58% seen once. This CDR3 is built from 14 residues. V lost 6 bases and J lost 4; bases outside the gene matches: 6. In germline, CDR1 is SEHNR, CDR2 FQNEAQ (reference sequence). The chain links TRBV7-9 to TRBJ2-5; 9 bases are a match to TRBD1. Sequences were derived from CD4+ T cells from blood, sampled before SARS-CoV-2 vaccination. The clonotype was recovered from a human donor who had recovered from COVID-19. The CDR3 is CASRSTGGGETQYF. The CDR3 DNA follows: TGTGCCAGCAGATCGACAGGGGGAGGAGAGACCCAGTACTTC.